Each of the 22 T cell receptor beta chains below was sequenced from the same sample in a study. Each CDR3 protein is one row after TCRdb ran MiXCR on the RT-PCR reads. The sample records approximately 720,000 distinct CDR3 sequences, approximately 15% being singletons. Specimen: memory CD4+ T cells from blood. These receptors were taken from a female donor in good health, serving as a healthy control.

This clonotype was detected ten times or more. The genes are TRBV6-5 and TRBJ2-1; no firm D call. The V and J ends lost 0 bases and 2 bases respectively, with 8 bases between them. CDR3 size: 15 residues. Germline values: CDR1 MNHEY, CDR2 SVGAGI. The CDR3 loop is CASSYSSVAYNEQFF. As DNA, the CDR3 is TGTGCCAGCAGTTACTCGAGCGTTGCCTACAATGAGCAGTTCTTC.

The V gene is TRBV5-1, the J gene TRBJ2-2; D remains ambiguous. From germline, CDR1 is SGHRS and CDR2 YFSETQ. V was pared by 4 bases and J by 0 bases, with 10 bases between. CDR3 length equals 15 residues. The CDR3 loop is CASSLWTANTGELFF. The DNA for the CDR3 is TGCGCCAGCAGCCTCTGGACCGCGAACACCGGGGAGCTGTTTTTT.

The chain couples TRBV3-1 to TRBJ2-5; D is unclear. V gave up 4 bases and J gave up 5 bases, with 8 bases separating them. Germline CDR1 is LGHDT and CDR2 is YNNKEL (reference sequence). CDR3 length: 12 amino acids. The CDR3 is CASSPPEETQYF. CDR3 bases: TGTGCCAGCAGCCCCCCCGAGGAGACCCAGTACTTC.

This chain joins TRBV28 and TRBJ2-7; no definite D call. The CDR3 is made up of 11 amino acids. Germline V CDR1 and CDR2: MDHEN, SYDVKM. Trimming stripped 5 bases from V and 2 bases from J, with 4 bases between. The CDR3 nucleotides read TGTGCCAGCAGTACAACCTACGAGCAGTACTTC. Translated, it gives CASSTTYEQYF.

This clonotype has ten or more counts. The V and J genes are TRBV20-1 and TRBJ1-5, with D tentatively TRBD1 (5 bases). Between the trimmed V and J ends, which lost 2 bases and 3 bases, there was a span of 17 bases. Germline V gene sequence: CDR1 DFQATT, CDR2 SNEGSKA (reference sequence). The CDR3 contains 16 residues. In DNA form, the CDR3 reads TGCAGTGCTAGACCCCGGGGGTTTTTGGACAATCAGCCCCAGCATTTT. Its protein is CSARPRGFLDNQPQHF.

This clonotype was observed many times. This chain joins TRBV7-2 and TRBJ2-5; 7 nucleotides agree with TRBD2. Germline CDR1 and CDR2: SGHTA and FQGNSA. The CDR3 loop spans 14 amino acids. The ends lost 4 bases at V and 5 bases at J; junction bases unmatched: 7. CDR3 DNA: TGTGCCAGCAGCTCCCCGACTAGCCCGGAGACCCAGTACTTC. This sequence encodes CASSSPTSPETQYF.

This clonotype was picked up a small number of times. The DNA of the CDR3 is TGTGCCAGCTTAGACTGGGGCCAAGAGACCCAGTACTTC. Residues: CASLDWGQETQYF. The chain couples TRBV28 to TRBJ2-5; no firm D call. Between the trimmed V and J ends, which lost 8 bases and 1 base, there was a span of 11 bases. CDR1 MDHEN and CDR2 SYDVKM come from the germline V gene. The CDR3 is 13 amino acids.

V is TRBV7-2 and J is TRBJ2-3; the match to TRBD1 covers 7 bases. This CDR3 is built from 16 residues. Germline trimming cut 1 base from V and 4 bases from J; bases unmatched to any gene: 8. Germline V gives CDR1 SGHTA, CDR2 FQGNSA. The CDR3 reads CASSLGSQGVSDTQYF. Written as DNA, the CDR3 is TGTGCCAGCAGCTTAGGGTCGCAGGGGGTCTCAGATACGCAGTATTTT.

This chain uses TRBV2 with TRBJ2-1; the D gene is possibly TRBD2 (5 bases). Germline assignment: CDR1 SNHLY and CDR2 FYNNEI. This CDR3 has 13 amino acids. V shed 6 bases and J shed 7 bases, with 13 bases lying between them. The CDR3 reads CASRFSVGNEQFF. Here the CDR3 DNA reads TGTGCCAGCAGGTTTAGCGTCGGTAATGAGCAGTTCTTC.

This clonotype was seen a few times. J is TRBJ2-7 and V is TRBV5-4; D may correspond to TRBD1 or TRBD2 (5 bases each). The CDR3 contains 16 residues. The germline CDR1 and CDR2 sequences are SGHNT and YYREEE (reference sequence). Trimming pared 4 bases from V and 3 bases from J, leaving 20 bases between. DNA for the CDR3: TGTGCCAGCAGCGCGTCATCGACAGTTGACTACTACGAGCAGTACTTC. Translating gives CASSASSTVDYYEQYF.

This clonotype was counted between two and nine times. This chain joins TRBV29-1 and TRBJ1-3; D remains ambiguous. CDR1 is SQVTM, CDR2 ANQGSEA, per germline. The V and J ends lost 4 bases and 0 bases respectively, with 7 bases between them. CDR3 length: 13 amino acids. CDR3 DNA: TGCAGCGTTGGTATTAGCTCTGGAAACACCATATATTTT. Translated, it gives CSVGISSGNTIYF. The full variable domain, rest sourced from reference TRBV29-1 and TRBJ1-3, is SAVISQKPSRDICQRGTSLTIQCQVDSQVTMMFWYRQQPGQSLTLIATANQGSEATYESGFVIDKFPISRPNLTFSTLTVSNMSPEDSSIYLCSVGISSGNTIYFGEGSWLTVV.

This clonotype was observed a handful of times. The chain uses TRBV3-1 and TRBJ2-3, with 7 bases identical to TRBD2. With V trimmed by 5 bases and J by 4 bases, 6 bases remained unmatched. The CDR3 extends over 14 amino acids. Germline V gives CDR1 LGHDT, CDR2 YNNKEL (reference sequence). The CDR3, as DNA: TGTGCCAGCAGCAGCGCGGGAGTCGCAGATACGCAGTATTTT. Translated: CASSSAGVADTQYF.

V gene TRBV7-2 combines with J gene TRBJ1-2; no clear D gene. CDR3 length: 14 residues. Germline-derived CDR1 and CDR2 are SGHTA and FQGNSA. Trimming cost V 4 bases and J 9 bases, with 18 bases left between them. The CDR3 nucleotides are TGTGCCAGCAGCTCCCAAGGCGGGTCTGGTCGCTACACCTTC. Amino acids: CASSSQGGSGRYTF.

The table lists this clonotype with a few counts. The chain links TRBV4-2 to TRBJ2-7, with 12 positions matching TRBD2. This CDR3 region has 15 residues. Germline V gene data show CDR1 as LGHNA and CDR2 as YNFKEQ. With V trimmed by 2 bases and J by 6 bases, 5 bases remained unmatched. The CDR3 is CASSQSGTSGLEQYF. CDR3 sequence (DNA): TGTGCCAGCAGCCAATCCGGGACTAGCGGGCTCGAGCAGTACTTC.

The table lists this clonotype with a few counts. V and J are TRBV20-1 and TRBJ2-7; D remains unclear. The germline gives CDR1 DFQATT, CDR2 SNEGSKA (reference sequence). CDR3 size: 13 residues. V was shortened by 6 bases and J by 3 bases, with 15 bases between the two germline ends. CDR3: CSAMMGRFYEQYF. In nucleotides, the CDR3 is TGCAGTGCGATGATGGGCAGGTTCTACGAGCAGTACTTC.

The sample holds many counts of this clonotype. This sequence joins TRBV10-2 and TRBJ2-7; TRBD2 is a possible D gene (6 bases). This CDR3 region has 12 residues. Germline loops: CDR1 WSHSY, CDR2 SAAADI. The V and J ends lost 8 bases and 6 bases respectively, with 14 bases between them. Written as DNA, the CDR3 is TGCGCCAGCGGGCTAGCGAGAGGCGAGCAGTACTTC. It specifies CASGLARGEQYF.

There are many counts of this clonotype. The chain couples TRBV15 to TRBJ2-3, with TRBD2 matching 15 bases. CDR1 and CDR2 from the germline V gene are LNHNV and YYDKDF (reference sequence). The CDR3 consists of 19 residues. Losses at the gene ends were 0 bases for V and 2 bases for J; bases not matched to a gene: 6. The CDR3 nucleotides are TGTGCCACCAGCAGAGATCCGGGGACTAGCGGGAGGTTCACAGATACGCAGTATTTT. Residues: CATSRDPGTSGRFTDTQYF.

This chain joins TRBV5-5 and TRBJ1-5; D gene ambiguous. CDR3 length: 14 amino acids. The V end was cut by 0 bases, the J end by 5 bases, with 9 bases between. Germline assignment: CDR1 SGHKS and CDR2 YYEKEE (reference sequence). This chain's CDR3 is CASSLEPHDQPQHF. As DNA, the CDR3 is TGTGCCAGCAGCTTGGAACCGCACGATCAGCCCCAGCATTTT.

The sample holds a few counts of this clonotype. This chain joins TRBV24-1 and TRBJ2-7, with no clear D. CDR1 is KGHDR and CDR2 is SFDVKD in the germline V gene. The CDR3 covers 13 residues. Trimming shortened V by 5 bases and J by 0 bases, and 7 bases separated the two germline ends. As DNA, the CDR3 is TGTGCCACCAGTGGGCAGGACTCCTACGAGCAGTACTTC. As protein: CATSGQDSYEQYF.

CDR3 region: CASSSTGASSYNSPLHF. In DNA form, the CDR3 reads TGTGCCAGCAGTTCTACAGGGGCCAGCTCCTATAATTCACCCCTCCACTTT. The chain carries TRBV6-5 and TRBJ1-6, with TRBD1 identical over 7 bases. J was trimmed by 0 bases and V by 4 bases; bases with no gene match: 6. Per the germline V gene, CDR1 is MNHEY and CDR2 is SVGAGI. The CDR3 totals 17 residues.

The table lists this clonotype with a few counts. The gene calls are TRBV5-1 and TRBJ2-3; D gene uncertain. Germline V gene data show CDR1 as SGHRS and CDR2 as YFSETQ. V lost 0 bases, J lost 8 bases, and 16 bases lay in between. The CDR3 sequence is 15 residues long. The CDR3 region has the DNA TGCGCCAGCAGCTTGGACCAGCCCATGACGGGTACGCAGTATTTT. Translating gives CASSLDQPMTGTQYF.

This clonotype was detected only a few times. The V and J genes are TRBV20-1 and TRBJ1-1; D perhaps matches TRBD1 (5 bases). CDR1 and CDR2 (germline): DFQATT, SNEGSKA (reference sequence). Trimming took 6 bases from V and 2 from J, leaving 19 bases between them. The CDR3 spans 15 residues. CDR3 residues: CSAPRSGGDNTEAFF. The CDR3 region has the DNA TGCAGTGCCCCTCGGTCGGGGGGGGACAACACTGAAGCTTTCTTT.